This T cell receptor beta chain was profiled in a study of T cell clones after liver transplantation (dated by TCRdb to about 2019). The study in broad terms: The samples were obtained from ITN030ST, a randomized trial that attempted immunosuppression withdrawal within 2 years after liver transplantation. Donor-reactive T cell clones were identified using TCRbeta sequencing after a pre-transplant mixed lymphocyte reaction and were then followed in post-transplant blood. As an antigen-independent comparator for the donor-reactive sequences, third party-reactive TCRbeta sequences from pre-transplant MLRs were identified as well. Three of the eight recipients were HCV-positive; the others were transplanted for non-autoimmune, non-viral indications. Subjects received no induction therapy and standard immunosuppression until randomization at 12-24 months post-transplant. Tolerance was defined as complete withdrawal of immunosuppression for at least one year without a rise in liver enzymes beyond twice the upper limit of normal. Blood samples were taken pre-transplant, pre-randomization before withdrawal, and post-randomization after full withdrawal or failed withdrawal. Of the 8 liver transplant recipients making up the studied cohort, 3 were classified as tolerant and 5 as non-tolerant. The investigation overall reported the following: Once repertoire turnover was taken into account, donor-reactive detection showed a significant reduction for CD4 in 7 of 8 subjects and for CD8 in 8 of 8. The conclusions were preliminary, being limited by small, heterogeneous patient numbers and by non-standardized post-transplant time points. Because no allograft tissue specimens were available, donor-reactive T cells may have migrated into the graft instead of being deleted. Low numbers of available donor cells limited the measurable donor-reactive repertoire in two subjects. A significant post-transplant decrease in circulating donor-reactive CD4 TCRbeta sequences was observed in 5 of 8 subjects, irrespective of tolerance or HCV status. The decline in donor-reactive sequences exceeded the decline in third party-reactive sequences, suggesting partial antigen-specific deletion that was unrelated to withdrawal success.

The V end loses 3 bases and the J end loses 0 bases, and a stretch of 8 bases separates them. CDR1 and CDR2 were assigned from the germline V gene as ENHRY and SYGVKD. Its CDR3 holds 14 amino acids, cysteine through phenylalanine. The entry retains the CDR3 DNA only, 42 bases that are in frame from base 1. With respect to this clone: Its antigen is unknown. Base qualities were left out, and no much larger clone turns up one base away.

Thawed unstimulated PBMCs were stained for CD3, CD4 and CD8 and FACS-sorted into CD3+CD4+ and CD3+CD8+ populations. Each of the 8 studied subjects was randomized to immunosuppression withdrawal. The Qiagen DNeasy Blood and Tissue Kit was used for genomic DNA isolation. Using immunoSEQ, frozen genomic DNA was subjected to high-throughput TCRbeta CDR3 sequencing, a process that included PCR amplification, mapping, bias correction and internal controls. On the authors' methods: Productive rearrangements were kept, and unique TCRbeta sequences were defined by CDR3 nucleotide sequence plus V and J gene. A sequence counted as donor-reactive only if the sequence showed at least 5-fold expansion in CFSE-low cells compared with unstimulated pre-transplant cells and had a frequency of at least 0.01%. To ensure at least 90% detection power, minimum frequency thresholds were set for each subject based on that subject's lowest-template unstimulated sample. Jensen-Shannon divergence between the top 1000 TCRbeta sequences post- versus pre-transplant served as the measure of repertoire turnover. Two-sided Fisher's exact tests were used to test for changes in how often donor-reactive sequences were detected. The source is immuneACCESS, and TCRdb retained only in-frame sequences with V and J called. Part of the clones is not carried over; for the studies checked, unresolved V genes explain less than half of this, and the remainder is unexplained. V, J and clone size derive from that table, while D and trimming were established from the DNA sequence. Within this sample are approximately 100,000 clones, with roughly four fifths of them counted one time only. The ten largest clones add up to approximately 3% of the sample.

The receptor was derived from a human patient who received a liver transplant. After a transplant, certain T cells may trace back to the graft donor. Sequencing used CD4+ T cells from blood, obtained about 50 months after liver transplant. The rearranged chain carries TRBV10-3 and TRBJ1-1; no D gene call is confident. The nucleotide sequence is TGTGCCATCAGTGACGGACTGATGAACACTGAAGCTTTCTTT. Its product reads: CAISDGLMNTEAFF.